The 22 T cell receptor beta chains below all came from one sample that was sequenced in a study of T cell changes during pregnancy in multiple sclerosis. Data came from immunoSEQ multiplex PCR; TCRdb stores just in-frame clones and leaves some out. The table shows around 43,000 clones, with roughly 92% occurring only once. Sample: CD4+ T cells from peripheral blood mononuclear cells, taken before pregnancy. Receptors originate from a female donor with multiple sclerosis, enrolled in a pregnancy study.

The chain carries TRBV29-1 and TRBJ2-5; TRBD2 agrees at 10 bases. The CDR3 runs to 15 residues. The germline CDR1 and CDR2 sequences are SQVTM and ANQGSEA. After removal of 4 bases from V and 4 bases from J, the junction contained 9 bases not matched to a gene. The CDR3 loop is CSVGSQAGGPETQYF. DNA for the CDR3: TGCAGCGTTGGTAGCCAAGCGGGAGGGCCAGAGACCCAGTACTTC.

This rearrangement joins TRBV5-1 to TRBJ2-2; maybe TRBD1 (5 bases). V gave up 1 base and J gave up 8 bases, with 15 bases separating them. CDR1 is SGHRS and CDR2 is YFSETQ in the germline V gene. CDR3 length: 15 amino acids. The CDR3 DNA is TGCGCCAGCAGCTTGTCGGCTAGGGGTGAGGGGGAGCTGTTTTTT. It encodes CASSLSARGEGELFF.

V is TRBV5-1 and J is TRBJ1-6; 8 nucleotides align to TRBD1. CDR1 SGHRS and CDR2 YFSETQ come from the germline V gene. The CDR3 extends over 15 amino acids. V lost 0 bases to trimming and J lost 8 bases; unmatched junction nucleotides: 4. The CDR3, as DNA: TGCGCCAGCAGCTTGGAGGGACAGGCCGATTCACCCCTCCACTTT. Amino acid sequence: CASSLEGQADSPLHF.

The chain is built from TRBV7-2 and TRBJ2-1; 8 bases match TRBD2. J gave up 11 bases and V 4 bases, and 1 base lay outside the gene matches. The CDR3 sequence is 11 residues long. Germline CDR1 is SGHTA and CDR2 is FQGNSA. The CDR3 is CASSSSGQQFF. The CDR3 DNA follows: TGTGCCAGCAGCTCTAGCGGGCAGCAGTTCTTC.

The rearrangement links TRBV25-1 to TRBJ1-2, with D possibly matching TRBD1 (6 bases). The CDR3 contains 14 residues. CDR1 and CDR2 from the germline V gene are MGHDK and SYGVNS. Trimming shortened V by 1 base and J by 8 bases, and 14 bases separated the two germline ends. The CDR3 reads CASSEFLQGGGYTF. In nucleotides, the CDR3 is TGTGCCAGCAGTGAATTTCTACAGGGCGGGGGCTACACCTTC.

The chain recombines TRBV19 with TRBJ1-1; the D gene is possibly TRBD1 (6 bases). The CDR3 loop spans 16 amino acids. CDR1 LNHDA and CDR2 SQIVND come from the germline V gene (reference sequence). The germline V and J ends were trimmed by 9 bases and 1 base, with 21 bases remaining between them. CDR3 loop: CASQNRAWDENTEAFF. CDR3 sequence (DNA): TGTGCCAGCCAAAACAGGGCCTGGGACGAGAACACTGAAGCTTTCTTT.

J is TRBJ2-1 and V is TRBV6-1; TRBD2 might be the D (5 bases). Germline V gene sequence: CDR1 MNHNS, CDR2 SASEGT. The CDR3 spans 13 residues. Trimming left V 0 bases short and J 9 bases short, with 9 bases between. Here the CDR3 DNA reads TGTGCCAGCAGTGAAGCGGGAGAGGGTGAGCAGTTCTTC. Its protein is CASSEAGEGEQFF.

J is TRBJ2-1 and V is TRBV19; 16 bases are shared with TRBD2. Losses at the gene ends were 5 bases for V and 7 bases for J; bases not matched to a gene: 5. The V gene's germline CDR1 is LNHDA and CDR2 SQIVND (reference sequence). The CDR3 is 16 amino acids. CDR3 DNA: TGTGCCAGTAGTCCGGGGACTAGCGGGAGGGTAAATGAGCAGTTCTTC. It specifies CASSPGTSGRVNEQFF.

The rearrangement joins TRBV29-1 to TRBJ2-1, with D tentatively TRBD2 (6 bases). Trimming left V 6 bases short and J 2 bases short, with 11 bases between. The germline V gene encodes CDR1 SQVTM and CDR2 ANQGSEA. The CDR3 has 13 amino acids. The CDR3 region is CSVSTRAYNEQFF. The CDR3 region has the DNA TGCAGCGTGTCGACTAGGGCCTACAATGAGCAGTTCTTC.

The V call is TRBV2, the J call TRBJ2-1, with D possibly being TRBD2 (5 bases). V was shortened by 1 base and J by 10 bases, with 11 bases between the two germline ends. The CDR3 is 13 residues long. From germline, CDR1 is SNHLY and CDR2 FYNNEI. As DNA, the CDR3 is TGTGCCAGCAGTGAAGAGGTCACGGGAGAGCAGTTCTTC. This translates into CASSEEVTGEQFF.

The CDR3 DNA is TGCGCCAGCAGCCAAGGAACGTCTAGCGGGACTGATACGCAGTATTTT. It encodes CASSQGTSSGTDTQYF. The V gene is TRBV4-3, the J gene TRBJ2-3, with 9 bases matching TRBD2. Germline V CDR1 and CDR2: LGHNA, YSLEER. The CDR3 spans 16 residues. Germline trimming cut 1 base from V and 6 bases from J; bases unmatched to any gene: 8.

V gene TRBV5-8 combines with J gene TRBJ2-7, with 9 bases that match TRBD2. The CDR3 spans 14 residues. J lost 2 bases, V lost 4 bases, and 4 bases had no gene match. Germline V lookup: CDR1 SGHTS, CDR2 YDEGEE. CDR3 bases: TGTGCCAGCAGCCCTACTAGCGGGCCCTACGAGCAGTACTTC. Translation: CASSPTSGPYEQYF.

J is TRBJ1-5 and V is TRBV19; TRBD1 is a possible D gene (6 bases). Germline CDR1 and CDR2: LNHDA and SQIVND (reference sequence). The CDR3 extends over 16 amino acids. V shed 7 bases and J shed 0 bases, with 16 bases lying between them. The CDR3 loop is CASTRGQTNSNQPQHF. The CDR3, as DNA: TGTGCCAGTACCAGAGGACAGACGAATAGCAATCAGCCCCAGCATTTT.

V and J are TRBV29-1 and TRBJ2-1, with 9 bases lining up with TRBD1. Germline trimming cut 2 bases from V and 8 bases from J; bases unmatched to any gene: 7. The CDR3 covers 14 residues. Germline V gene sequence: CDR1 SQVTM, CDR2 ANQGSEA. The chain's CDR3 is CSVEYGTGLDEQFF. CDR3 sequence (DNA): TGCAGCGTTGAATACGGGACAGGGTTGGATGAGCAGTTCTTC.

CDR3 protein: CASTGQVYNEQFF. The DNA for the CDR3 is TGTGCCAGTACCGGACAGGTATACAATGAGCAGTTCTTC. This chain connects TRBV19 to TRBJ2-1, with 7 bases aligning to TRBD1. The CDR3 has 13 residues. V shed 7 bases, J shed 4 bases, and the junction held 4 bases outside the gene matches. Germline V gene lookup returns CDR1 LNHDA and CDR2 SQIVND (reference sequence).

The chain combines TRBV7-2 with TRBJ1-1, with 7 nucleotides matching TRBD1. CDR3 length: 15 amino acids. Germline-derived CDR1 and CDR2 are SGHTA and FQGNSA. The V gene end was trimmed by 5 bases and the J gene end by 0 bases; junction bases not matched to a gene: 6. This CDR3 is CASSKYRGMNTEAFF. As DNA, the CDR3 is TGTGCCAGCAGCAAGTACAGGGGAATGAACACTGAAGCTTTCTTT.

The chain has TRBV27 and TRBJ1-2, with no clear D. CDR3 length: 12 amino acids. Germline loops: CDR1 MNHEY, CDR2 SMNVEV (reference sequence). V lost 8 bases to trimming and J lost 6 bases, with 13 bases between them. The DNA for the CDR3 is TGTGCCAGCTCTAACCGAGTGGATGGCTACACCTTC. Its protein product is CASSNRVDGYTF.

The chain combines TRBV7-2 with TRBJ2-7; TRBD2 agrees at 9 bases. The germline gives CDR1 SGHTA, CDR2 FQGNSA. This CDR3 has 16 amino acids. V gave up 5 bases and J gave up 2 bases; unmatched junction bases: 10. CDR3 bases: TGTGCCAGCAGCCGTTTGGCGGGAGGGGGTCCCTACGAGCAGTACTTC. It yields the protein CASSRLAGGGPYEQYF.

The chain uses TRBV27 and TRBJ2-6; maybe TRBD1 (6 bases). Trimming pared 5 bases from V and 0 bases from J, leaving 14 bases between. This CDR3 region has 17 residues. The germline CDR1 and CDR2 sequences are MNHEY and SMNVEV (reference sequence). The CDR3 region has the DNA TGTGCCAGCAGTCCAGGACAGTTCCGCTCTGGGGCCAACGTCCTGACTTTC. Translating gives CASSPGQFRSGANVLTF.

The chain recombines TRBV7-8 with TRBJ2-1, with unresolved D. The ends were cut back, 6 bases at V and 5 bases at J, with 14 bases in the middle. The V gene's germline CDR1 is SGHVS and CDR2 FQNEAQ. The CDR3 consists of 14 residues. CDR3 in amino acids: CASSLSVIDNEQFF. The CDR3 DNA sequence: TGTGCCAGCAGTTTGTCAGTTATCGACAATGAGCAGTTCTTC.

The chain combines TRBV7-9 with TRBJ1-4; TRBD1 agrees at 8 bases. V shed 5 bases and J 3 bases; nucleotides not matched to a gene: 5. Germline CDR1 reads SEHNR; CDR2 reads FQNEAQ (reference sequence). There are 15 residues in the CDR3. The CDR3 is CASSPTGQANEKLFF. As DNA, the CDR3 is TGTGCCAGCAGCCCAACGGGACAGGCTAATGAAAAACTGTTTTTT.

The chain is built from TRBV5-1 and TRBJ2-1, with D possibly matching TRBD2 (6 bases). The CDR3 sequence is 17 residues long. The germline V and J ends were trimmed by 3 bases and 7 bases, with 23 bases remaining between them. From germline, CDR1 is SGHRS and CDR2 YFSETQ. CDR3 sequence: CASSWNSGYGSRNEQFF. CDR3 bases: TGCGCCAGCAGCTGGAATAGCGGATACGGTTCTCGAAATGAGCAGTTCTTC.